This T cell receptor beta chain originates from a study of shared clonotypes between healthy human individuals. At deep level, the assay was performed. The table came from immunoSEQ multiplex PCR; TCRdb's copy has only in-frame clones and leaves some out. The data contain some 2,400,000 clones, 90% to 96% of them singletons. Donors, without exception, were Caucasian adults residing in Nashville, Tennessee. CDR3 length: 17 residues. Germline lookup yields CDR1 LNHDA and CDR2 SQIVND (reference sequence). V dropped 4 bases and J dropped 10; count of bases not matched to a gene: 14. This clone came up once.

The sequencing input was naive CD4+ T cells sorted from blood. Indicated subset: CD45RA+ positively selected. The rearrangement uses TRBV19 and TRBJ1-6, with 9 bases matching TRBD1. This receptor was taken from a man aged 18 to 30 in good health. The CDR3 region has the DNA TGTGCCAGTAGTAGCCCCTCGGGACAGGGAGTCGGCTCACCCCTCCACTTT. This codes for CASSSPSGQGVGSPLHF.